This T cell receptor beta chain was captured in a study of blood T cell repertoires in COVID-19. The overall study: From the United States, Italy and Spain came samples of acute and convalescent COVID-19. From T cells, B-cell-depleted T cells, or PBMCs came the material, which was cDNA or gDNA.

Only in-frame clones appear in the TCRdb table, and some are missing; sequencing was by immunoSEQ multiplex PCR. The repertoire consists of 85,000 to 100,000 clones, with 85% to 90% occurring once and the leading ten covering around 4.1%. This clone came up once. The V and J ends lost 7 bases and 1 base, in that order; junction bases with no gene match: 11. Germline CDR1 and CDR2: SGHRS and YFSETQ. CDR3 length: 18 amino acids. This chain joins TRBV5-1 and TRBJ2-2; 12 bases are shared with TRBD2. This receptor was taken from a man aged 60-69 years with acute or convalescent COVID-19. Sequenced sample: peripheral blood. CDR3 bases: TGCGCCAGCGCACAGCTAGCGGGAGGGCCAGGGAACACCGGGGAGCTGTTTTTT. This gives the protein CASAQLAGGPGNTGELFF.